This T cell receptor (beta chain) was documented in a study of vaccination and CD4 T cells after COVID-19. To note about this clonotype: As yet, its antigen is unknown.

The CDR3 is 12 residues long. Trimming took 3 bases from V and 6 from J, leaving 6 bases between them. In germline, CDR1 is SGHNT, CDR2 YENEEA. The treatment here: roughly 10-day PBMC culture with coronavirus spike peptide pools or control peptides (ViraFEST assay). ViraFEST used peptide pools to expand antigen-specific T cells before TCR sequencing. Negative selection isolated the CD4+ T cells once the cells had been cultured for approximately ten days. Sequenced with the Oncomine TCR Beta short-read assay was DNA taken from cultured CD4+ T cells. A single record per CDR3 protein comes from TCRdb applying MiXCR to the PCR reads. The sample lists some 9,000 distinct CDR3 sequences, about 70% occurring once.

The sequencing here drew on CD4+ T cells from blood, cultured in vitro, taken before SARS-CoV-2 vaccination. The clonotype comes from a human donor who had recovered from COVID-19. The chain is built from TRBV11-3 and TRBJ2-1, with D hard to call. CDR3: CASSLVPNEQFF. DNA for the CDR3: TGTGCCAGCAGCTTGGTTCCCAATGAGCAGTTCTTC. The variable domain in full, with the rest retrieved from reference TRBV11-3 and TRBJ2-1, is EAGVVQSPRYKIIEKKQPVAFWCNPISGHNTLYWYLQNLGQGPELLIRYENEEAVDDSQLPKDRFSAERLKGVDSTLKIQPAELGDSAVYLCASSLVPNEQFFGPGTRLTVL.